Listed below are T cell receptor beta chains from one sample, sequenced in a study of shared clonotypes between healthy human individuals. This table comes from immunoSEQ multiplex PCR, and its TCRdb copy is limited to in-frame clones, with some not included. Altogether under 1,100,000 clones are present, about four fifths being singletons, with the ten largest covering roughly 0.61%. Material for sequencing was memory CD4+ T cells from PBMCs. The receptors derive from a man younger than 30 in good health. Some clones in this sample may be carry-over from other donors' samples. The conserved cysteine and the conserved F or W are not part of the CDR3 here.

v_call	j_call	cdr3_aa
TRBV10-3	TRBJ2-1	AISLGLAGGQSSYNEQF
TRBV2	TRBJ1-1	ASRNREAGNKDTEAF
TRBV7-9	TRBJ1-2	ASSPFIGTGKEGYT
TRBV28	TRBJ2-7	ASSLSGQGRDDEQY
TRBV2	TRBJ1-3	ASSYTSSGNTIY
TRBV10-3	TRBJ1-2	AISEGVPSGGNYGYT
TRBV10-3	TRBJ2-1	AISERDLWGEQF
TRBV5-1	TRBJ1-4	ASSLAQGATNEKLF
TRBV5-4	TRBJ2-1	ASSLLAGNNEQF
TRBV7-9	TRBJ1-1	ASSTGQVHTEAF
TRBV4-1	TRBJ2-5	ASSQGLRETQY
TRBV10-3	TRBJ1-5	AISEGTLGAGPQH
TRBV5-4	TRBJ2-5	ASSQDRGQETQY
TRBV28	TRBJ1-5	ASRYQGAASYSNQPQH
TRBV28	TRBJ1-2	ASRTGGAYGYT
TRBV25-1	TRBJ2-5	ASSEFRQETQY
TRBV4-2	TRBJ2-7	ASSLRDIPYEQY
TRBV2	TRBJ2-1	ASSVVPSSYNEQF
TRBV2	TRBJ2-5	ASSDQTSGGSETQY
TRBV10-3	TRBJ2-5	ATGWATETQY
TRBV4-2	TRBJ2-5	ASSQDRETQY
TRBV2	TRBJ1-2	ASRVEQGGGYT
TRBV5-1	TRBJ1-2	ASSRAPSIDYGYT
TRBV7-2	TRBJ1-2	ASSLAEGDYGYT
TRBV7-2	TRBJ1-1	ASNSRLDGNTEAF
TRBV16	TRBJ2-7	ASSQYSDSSYEQY
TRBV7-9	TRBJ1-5	ASSFGTGDQPQH
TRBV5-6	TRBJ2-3	ASSRQGVTDTQY
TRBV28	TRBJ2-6	ASSLQETGANVLT
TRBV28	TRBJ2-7	ASSYPGLAGTDFYEQY
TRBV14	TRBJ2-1	ASSQVAGAAGNEQF
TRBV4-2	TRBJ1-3	ASSQEALGNTIY
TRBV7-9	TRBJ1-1	ASSFRKNTEAF
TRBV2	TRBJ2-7	ASRQYYEQY
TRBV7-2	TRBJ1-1	ASSGDFAEAF
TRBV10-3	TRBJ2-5	AISDQGDQETQY
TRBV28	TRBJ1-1	ASSLPHPTGMNTEAF
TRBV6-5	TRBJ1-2	ASSYSSGADGYT
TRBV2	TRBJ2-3	ASKYTGGGTDTQY
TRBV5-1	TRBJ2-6	ASSLGAPGIGESGANVLT
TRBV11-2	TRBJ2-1	ASSLGGTTYNEQF
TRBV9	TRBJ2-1	ASSVAGIYNEQF
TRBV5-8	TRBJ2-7	ASSPPFGTLSYEQY
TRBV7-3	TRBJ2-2	ASSSPFRGRNTGELF
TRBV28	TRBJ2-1	ASRGLAPSSYNEQF
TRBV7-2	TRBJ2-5	ASSQGALETQY
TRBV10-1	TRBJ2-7	ASSESKRGPSTYEQY
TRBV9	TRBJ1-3	ASSVEWASGNTIY
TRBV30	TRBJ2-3	AWRASGRGRHTQY
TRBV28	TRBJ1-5	ASSSQDQPQH
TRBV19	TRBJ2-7	ASSIDSGYQNEQY